This T cell receptor (beta chain) came from a study of CD8 T cells in ankylosing spondylitis. Study results and caveats: A motif in TCR beta, a set of eight highly homologous variants, appeared characteristic of ankylosing spondylitis blood. Matched synovial fluid from ankylosing spondylitis patients was reported to be enriched for disease-linked clones. There were earlier reports of some motif variants in reactive arthritis synovial fluid and blood.

MiXCR was run by TCRdb on the 5' RACE reads, yielding one entry per CDR3 protein. Of about 450,000 distinct CDR3 sequences in the sample, roughly 26% were seen once. The V and J ends lost 6 bases and 1 base, in that order; junction bases with no gene match: 4. Per the germline V gene, CDR1 is MGHDK and CDR2 is SYGVNS. The length of the CDR3 is 15 residues. With respect to this clonotype: Antigen specificity is unknown.

The genes are TRBV25-1 and TRBJ2-2, with 8 bases identical to TRBD1. This TCR was recovered from a male donor with ankylosing spondylitis. The sample was blood, either unsorted or a sorted T cell fraction (not recorded which). CDR3 in DNA: TGTGCCAGCAGGACAGGGGCTTTGAACACCGGGGAGCTGTTTTTT. Its translation is CASRTGALNTGELFF.